These 27 T cell receptor beta chains came from one sample sequenced in a study of cytomegalovirus exposure and HLA in healthy donors. The PCR used 60 Vbeta and 13 Jbeta primers. TCRdb's table, derived via immunoSEQ multiplex PCR, lists solely in-frame clones and lacks some. This sample's table reports under 200,000 clones. Material for sequencing was PBMCs. The receptors shown here come from a woman under 30 in good health and CMV-seropositive.

This chain connects TRBV18 to TRBJ2-7; TRBD2 aligns across 7 bases. The trim removed 6 bases at V and 0 bases at J, leaving 8 bases unmatched. The CDR3 consists of 15 residues. Germline V lookup: CDR1 KGHSH, CDR2 LQKENI. The CDR3 nucleotides are TGTGCCAGCTCCCAGACTAGCAAGAGCTCCTACGAGCAGTACTTC. Translation: CASSQTSKSSYEQYF.

The chain employs TRBV30 and TRBJ2-5; D is perhaps TRBD1 (5 bases). This CDR3 spans 12 amino acids. The germline CDR1 and CDR2 sequences are GTSNPN and SVGIG (reference sequence). Between the trimmed V and J ends, which lost 2 bases and 4 bases, there was a span of 8 bases. CDR3 in DNA: TGTGCCTGGAGTTGGGGCGCAGAGACCCAGTACTTC. Its protein product is CAWSWGAETQYF.

The chain is built from TRBV30 and TRBJ2-7; TRBD1 might be the D (5 bases). Trimming shortened V by 4 bases and J by 0 bases, and 10 bases separated the two germline ends. This CDR3 is 13 amino acids long. CDR1 GTSNPN and CDR2 SVGIG come from the germline V gene (reference sequence). CDR3 region: CAWTGPNSYEQYF. CDR3 in DNA: TGTGCCTGGACAGGGCCTAACTCCTACGAGCAGTACTTC.

J is TRBJ2-7 and V is TRBV7-9; 7 bases are a match to TRBD1. V was clipped by 5 bases and J by 3 bases; unmatched bases: 7. The CDR3 is 14 residues long. Per the germline V gene, CDR1 is SEHNR and CDR2 is FQNEAQ (reference sequence). CDR3 coding DNA: TGTGCCAGCAGCCTAATTAGGGACAGCTACGAGCAGTACTTC. It yields the protein CASSLIRDSYEQYF. The full variable domain, completed using reference TRBV7-9 and TRBJ2-7, is DTGVSQNPRHKITKRGQNVTFRCDPISEHNRLYWYRQTLGQGPEFLTYFQNEAQLEKSRLLSDRFSAERPKGSFSTLEIQRTEQGDSAMYLCASSLIRDSYEQYFGPGTRLTVT.

The V gene is TRBV4-3, the J gene TRBJ1-2; D uncertain. CDR3 length: 13 residues. The V end lost 6 bases, the J end lost 6 bases, and 14 bases lay between the germline ends. In germline, CDR1 is LGHNA, CDR2 YSLEER. This CDR3 is CASRRDGGHGYTF. The CDR3 nucleotides are TGCGCCAGCAGGCGGGATGGCGGGCATGGCTACACCTTC.

The chain uses TRBV10-3 and TRBJ2-7; TRBD2 matches at 14 bases. The CDR3 length is 18 residues. CDR1 is ENHRY and CDR2 is SYGVKD in the germline V gene. J gave up 5 bases and V 0 bases, and 9 bases lay outside the gene matches. CDR3 residues: CAISESPPGLAGADEQYF. In DNA, the CDR3 is TGTGCCATCAGTGAGTCACCGCCGGGACTAGCGGGAGCGGACGAGCAGTACTTC.

The chain joins TRBV10-2 to TRBJ2-1, with TRBD2 as a possible D gene (7 bases). Germline CDR1 reads WSHSY; CDR2 reads SAAADI. This CDR3 region has 14 residues. With 4 bases removed from V and 13 bases from J, the gap between germline ends came to 20 bases. The CDR3 sequence is CASSVSTGGAGQFF. In DNA, the CDR3 is TGCGCCAGCAGTGTGAGTACTGGGGGGGCCGGACAGTTCTTC.

The chain carries TRBV6-1 and TRBJ2-1, with D possibly matching TRBD2 (5 bases). V gave up 2 bases and J gave up 7 bases, with 6 bases separating them. Germline V gene sequence: CDR1 MNHNS, CDR2 SASEGT. The CDR3 spans 12 residues. Here the CDR3 reads CASSERGNEQFF. CDR3 sequence (DNA): TGTGCCAGCAGTGAACGAGGGAATGAGCAGTTCTTC.

J is TRBJ1-4 and V is TRBV5-1; the D is unclear. V lost 1 base and J 4 bases, leaving 8 bases between the germline ends. Looked up from germline, CDR1 is SGHRS and CDR2 is YFSETQ. The CDR3 covers 14 residues. The CDR3 DNA is TGCGCCAGCAGCTTGAACGGAGGTAATGAAAAACTGTTTTTT. Its translation is CASSLNGGNEKLFF.

For this clone: The sample carries other DNA sequences with the same CDR3. The CDR3 is CASSQATGGGGEQFF. As DNA, the CDR3 is TGCGCCAGCAGCCAAGCCACGGGAGGCGGAGGTGAGCAGTTCTTC. This chain uses TRBV4-3 with TRBJ2-1, with TRBD2 matching over 7 bases. The ends lost 1 base at V and 9 bases at J; junction bases unmatched: 9. The CDR3 totals 15 residues. Per germline, CDR1 LGHNA and CDR2 YSLEER.

V and J are TRBV9 and TRBJ1-6; 7 bases match TRBD1. The V segment lost 4 bases and the J segment 7 bases; nucleotides outside the gene matches: 5. This CDR3 has 14 amino acids. Per the germline V gene, CDR1 is SGDLS and CDR2 is YYNGEE. The CDR3 bases are TGTGCCAGCAGCAGTCGACAGGGAAATTCACCCCTCCACTTT. The encoded protein is CASSSRQGNSPLHF.

J is TRBJ2-2 and V is TRBV5-4; 7 bases align to TRBD2. Germline CDR1 reads SGHNT; CDR2 reads YYREEE (reference sequence). This CDR3 region has 19 residues. After removal of 1 base from V and 4 bases from J, the junction contained 16 bases not matched to a gene. CDR3 amino acids: CASSLLPAGFLRGTGELFF. The CDR3 bases are TGTGCCAGCAGCTTGTTGCCAGCGGGATTCCTCCGGGGCACCGGGGAGCTGTTTTTT.

The chain joins TRBV29-1 to TRBJ1-3; 7 positions agree with TRBD1. V was pared by 0 bases and J by 7 bases, with 3 bases of the junction left unmatched. From germline, CDR1 is SQVTM and CDR2 ANQGSEA. The length of the CDR3 is 13 residues. The CDR3 nucleotides read TGCAGCGTTGAAGAGACAGGGACGAACACCATATATTTT. Residues: CSVEETGTNTIYF.

This chain joins TRBV20-1 and TRBJ1-4; D unclear. The CDR3 runs to 11 residues. With 5 bases removed from V and 5 bases from J, the gap between germline ends came to 6 bases. CDR1 is DFQATT, CDR2 SNEGSKA, per germline (reference sequence). This CDR3 reads CSARSNEKLFF. CDR3 in DNA: TGCAGTGCTCGGAGCAATGAAAAACTGTTTTTT.

The V gene is TRBV2, the J gene TRBJ2-4; 7 nucleotides align to TRBD1. The CDR3 sequence is 11 residues long. In germline, CDR1 is SNHLY, CDR2 FYNNEI. Trimming cost V 8 bases and J 5 bases; bases outside gene matches: 0. Written as DNA, the CDR3 is TGTGCCAGCGACAGGGAAAACATTCAGTACTTC. As protein: CASDRENIQYF.

This chain links TRBV6-5 with TRBJ1-4, with a weak D call TRBD1 (6 bases). CDR1 and CDR2 from the germline V gene are MNHEY and SVGAGI. With 1 base removed from V and 8 bases from J, the gap between germline ends came to 14 bases. The CDR3 loop spans 15 amino acids. The CDR3 bases are TGTGCCAGCAGTTACTACAGGGAGAGGCTCGAAAAACTGTTTTTT. Protein product: CASSYYRERLEKLFF.

The rearrangement links TRBV9 to TRBJ2-1; 12 positions agree with TRBD2. Germline CDR1 is SGDLS and CDR2 is YYNGEE. CDR3 length: 14 residues. Trimming at V came to 6 bases and at J to 5 bases, leaving 3 bases not matched to a gene. The CDR3 protein is CASNRLAGDNEQFF. The DNA of the CDR3 is TGTGCCAGCAACAGACTAGCGGGGGACAATGAGCAGTTCTTC.

The chain combines TRBV7-2 with TRBJ2-7, with D possibly being TRBD2 (6 bases). Germline CDR1 and CDR2: SGHTA and FQGNSA. Deletions cut 4 bases from V and 1 base from J, with 14 bases between. This CDR3 has 15 residues. The CDR3 DNA sequence: TGTGCCAGCAGCTCGACCCTAGCGTTGTCCTACGAGCAGTACTTC. This encodes CASSSTLALSYEQYF.

The chain couples TRBV27 to TRBJ2-7, with 7 bases identical to TRBD1. The CDR3 extends over 14 amino acids. Germline CDR1 MNHEY, CDR2 SMNVEV (reference sequence). V shed 7 bases, J shed 0 bases, and the junction held 6 bases outside the gene matches. CDR3 protein: CASTTDRTSYEQYF. The CDR3 nucleotides are TGTGCCAGCACCACGGACAGGACCTCCTACGAGCAGTACTTC.

The chain links TRBV5-1 to TRBJ2-5; TRBD1 might be the D (5 bases). CDR3 size: 15 residues. Trimming pared 0 bases from V and 5 bases from J, leaving 14 bases between. CDR1 is SGHRS, CDR2 YFSETQ, per germline. The CDR3 DNA reads as TGCGCCAGCAGCTTGGCCGGCAGGGTAATGGAGACCCAGTACTTC. Its protein product is CASSLAGRVMETQYF.

CDR3 loop: CAWATGMWTEAFF. DNA for the CDR3: TGTGCCTGGGCTACAGGGATGTGGACTGAAGCTTTCTTT. The rearrangement uses TRBV30 and TRBJ1-1, with D perhaps matching TRBD1 (6 bases). Germline CDR1 GTSNPN, CDR2 SVGIG (reference sequence). V gave up 5 bases and J gave up 5 bases, with 15 bases separating them. The CDR3 covers 13 residues.

The rearrangement links TRBV4-1 to TRBJ1-5; 7 nucleotides agree with TRBD1. The V gene's germline CDR1 is MGHRA and CDR2 YSYEKL. V dropped 5 bases and J dropped 6; count of bases not matched to a gene: 7. CDR3 length: 14 residues. The CDR3 nucleotides read TGCGCCAGCAGCACCCAACAGGGGAGTCAGCCCCAGCATTTT. It is translated as CASSTQQGSQPQHF.

The CDR3 DNA is TGCGCCAGCAGCCAAGCAGGGGGCGAAAACACCATATATTTT. Its translation is CASSQAGGENTIYF. This rearrangement joins TRBV4-3 to TRBJ1-3; 8 bases line up with TRBD1. Germline values: CDR1 LGHNA, CDR2 YSLEER. Trimming at V came to 1 base and at J to 6 bases, leaving 2 bases not matched to a gene. The CDR3 is made up of 14 amino acids.

The J gene is TRBJ2-7, the V gene TRBV6-6; 11 nucleotides line up with TRBD2. Germline assignment: CDR1 MNHNY and CDR2 SVGAGI (reference sequence). The ends lost 0 bases at V and 6 bases at J; junction bases unmatched: 4. The length of the CDR3 is 15 residues. The CDR3 spells CASSYSGLAGVEQYF. The CDR3 DNA reads TGTGCCAGCAGTTACTCAGGACTAGCGGGTGTCGAGCAGTACTTC.

CDR3 sequence (DNA): TGTGCCATCAGCTCACCGGGACAGGTGAGCACAGATACGCAGTATTTT. This gives the protein CAISSPGQVSTDTQYF. The chain carries TRBV10-3 and TRBJ2-3; TRBD1 matches 8 bases. Trimming took 6 bases from V and 0 from J; bases not matched to a gene: 8. Germline V lookup: CDR1 ENHRY, CDR2 SYGVKD. This CDR3 region has 16 residues.

The chain carries TRBV6-5 and TRBJ2-3; 7 bases are a match to TRBD1. The length of the CDR3 is 14 residues. After removal of 3 bases from V and 7 bases from J, the junction contained 7 bases not matched to a gene. CDR1 is MNHEY and CDR2 is SVGAGI in the germline V gene. CDR3 bases: TGTGCCAGCAGTTATGACAGGGTGGTACATACGCAGTATTTT. Its protein product is CASSYDRVVHTQYF.

The V gene is TRBV5-5, the J gene TRBJ1-5; tentative D call: TRBD1 (5 bases). The CDR3 runs 14 residues. CDR1 is SGHKS and CDR2 is YYEKEE in the germline V gene (reference sequence). V was clipped by 4 bases and J by 6 bases, with 14 bases between them. The CDR3 DNA sequence: TGTGCCAGCAGCCTGCAGGGTAGGGGTCAGCCCCAGCATTTT. Amino acids: CASSLQGRGQPQHF.